The rows below give T cell receptor beta chains drawn from one sample of a study of spatial heterogeneity in lung cancer. From the 5' RACE reads, TCRdb called clonotypes with MiXCR, one entry per CDR3 protein. The sample yields approximately 21,000 distinct CDR3 sequences, under 6.5% seen once. The specimen was lung tumor tissue, collected at surgery. These receptor sequences come from a male donor with early-stage non-small cell lung cancer. Each CDR3 is given with its conserved first and last residue. Fields, in order: J gene, D gene, V gene, clone size, CDR3 DNA, CDR3 protein. The D gene is left open where the match is weak. Rows give clone size only sometimes, using once, few, many, or a class for an expanded clone.

TRBJ2-3	TRBD1	TRBV3-1	many	TGTGCCAGCAGCCAAACTATAGGGACAGTGCCCACAGATACGCAGTATTTT	CASSQTIGTVPTDTQYF
TRBJ2-1	TRBD2	TRBV4-3	many	TGCGCCAGCAGCCCCGTGACGCGGGTAGCGGGGCCCTACAATGAGCAGTTCTTC	CASSPVTRVAGPYNEQFF
TRBJ2-5	NA	TRBV6-5	few	TGTGCCACGGGGACATCCGGGGGGACCCAGTACTTC	CATGTSGGTQYF
TRBJ1-1	TRBD1	TRBV29-1	many	TGCAGCGCACAGGGGATCACTGAAGCTTTCTTT	CSAQGITEAFF
TRBJ2-7	NA	TRBV20-1	many	TGCAGTGCTGGGGCTAGCGCCTACGAGCAGTACTTC	CSAGASAYEQYF
TRBJ2-7	NA	TRBV7-9	many	TGTGCCAGCAGCTCCCCGTGGGTGGAAATCTACGAGCAGTACTTC	CASSSPWVEIYEQYF
TRBJ1-6	TRBD1	TRBV7-2	many	TGTGCCAGCAGCCTCGACAGGGGACCTTCACCCCTCCACTTT	CASSLDRGPSPLHF
TRBJ2-3	NA	TRBV10-2	NA	TGCGCAAGCCCGGAGGACCCTAGCACAGATACGCAGTATTTT	CASPEDPSTDTQYF
TRBJ2-1	NA	TRBV6-2/TRBV6-3	many	TGTGCCAGCCACAGGTCTCTTAACAATGAGCAGTTCTTC	CASHRSLNNEQFF
TRBJ2-7	TRBD2	TRBV7-2	few	TGTGCCAGCTCTCGGACTAGCGGAGGGATTAGCTCCTACGAGCAGTACTTC	CASSRTSGGISSYEQYF
TRBJ2-7	TRBD1	TRBV2	NA	TGTGCCAGCAGAGGACAGGTTACCTACGAGCAGTACTTC	CASRGQVTYEQYF
TRBJ2-3	TRBD2	TRBV12-3/TRBV12-4	many	TGTGCCAGCAGTCCGGGACGGGCGGGGGGCACAGATACGCAGTATTTT	CASSPGRAGGTDTQYF
TRBJ2-2	TRBD1	TRBV20-1	many	TGCAGTGCCCACCGACAGGGAAGGGCCGGGGAGCTGTTTTTT	CSAHRQGRAGELFF
TRBJ1-2	NA	TRBV4-2	many	TGTGCCAGCAGCCAAGGTTTTAAGTACGGGGTGGGCTATGGCTACACCTTC	CASSQGFKYGVGYGYTF
TRBJ2-1	TRBD2	TRBV5-1	many	TGCGCCAGCCGACTAGCGGAAACATACAATGAGCAGTTCTTC	CASRLAETYNEQFF
TRBJ1-2	TRBD1	TRBV3-1	NA	TGTGCCAGCAGGGGGGACAGACAAAATGGCTACACCTTC	CASRGDRQNGYTF
TRBJ2-7	NA	TRBV6-1	many	TGTGCCAGCATGAAGCGGGAGTCCGGCAGGGGGGAGCAGTACTTC	CASMKRESGRGEQYF
TRBJ1-5	NA	TRBV27	many	TGTGCCAGCAGTTTATCCCAGGCAGGGAACAATCAGCCCCAGCATTTT	CASSLSQAGNNQPQHF
TRBJ1-6	NA	TRBV28	many	TGTGCCAGTGGCCTCGATTCACCCCTCCACTTT	CASGLDSPLHF
TRBJ1-2	TRBD1	TRBV9	many	TGTGCCAGCAGCCTAACAGGGGAAGCTAACTATGGCTACACCTTC	CASSLTGEANYGYTF
TRBJ2-7	NA	TRBV9	many	TGTGCCAGCAGCGTAGGACATATCAGCTCCTACGAGCAGTACTTC	CASSVGHISSYEQYF
TRBJ1-3	NA	TRBV7-2	few	TGTGCCAGCAGCTTAGGATTTCGGGACACCATATATTTT	CASSLGFRDTIYF
TRBJ2-1	TRBD2	TRBV6-1	NA	TGTGCCAGCAGGCTTAGCGGGGAGAACTTCTACAATGAGCAGTTCTTC	CASRLSGENFYNEQFF
TRBJ1-2	NA	TRBV6-1	medium-sized	TGTGCCAGCAGTGACATCCGGACAGATAACTATGGCTACACCTTC	CASSDIRTDNYGYTF
TRBJ2-1	NA	TRBV2	few	TGTGCCAGCAGTGAAAGGGGCCGGGACTTCTGGTTCTTC	CASSERGRDFWFF
TRBJ2-1	NA	TRBV10-3	many	TGTGCCATCAAGCTCACAGGAGACAATGAGCAGTTCTTC	CAIKLTGDNEQFF
TRBJ2-6	NA	TRBV3-1	many	TGTGCCAGCAGCTTACACCCCCCGGGACGGTTCTCTGGGGCCAACGTCCTGACTTTC	CASSLHPPGRFSGANVLTF
TRBJ2-1	NA	TRBV14	many	TGTGCCACCCCGGACCCGGGTCCTGCGAATGAGCAGTTCTTC	CATPDPGPANEQFF
TRBJ2-1	TRBD2	TRBV11-1	many	TGTGCCAGCAGTACTAGCGGGCGGTACAATGAGCAGTTCTTC	CASSTSGRYNEQFF
TRBJ2-7	NA	TRBV7-3	many	TGTGCCAGCAGCCCCGGGTCCCCGTTCTACGAGCAGTACTTC	CASSPGSPFYEQYF
TRBJ1-2	TRBD1	TRBV19	many	TGTGCCGGACAGGGCAAGGGACGTGGCTACACCTTC	CAGQGKGRGYTF
TRBJ2-7	TRBD2	TRBV28	many	TGTGCCACCGGGGGGTCATTTTTCTACGAGCAGTACTTC	CATGGSFFYEQYF
TRBJ2-1	NA	TRBV19	few	TGTGCCAGTAGTCCGCAGGTTGGCAGGGCCTACAATGAGCAGTTCTTC	CASSPQVGRAYNEQFF
TRBJ2-1	TRBD2	TRBV11-2	many	TGTGCCAGCAGCGGTTCTCTTCTTAGCGGGAGGACTAATGAGCAGTTCTTC	CASSGSLLSGRTNEQFF
TRBJ2-2	NA	TRBV7-2	many	TGTGCCAGCAGTCCGACGTCACAGGGCTCCTACACCGGGGAGCTGTTTTTT	CASSPTSQGSYTGELFF
TRBJ1-4	TRBD1	TRBV7-8	NA	TGTGCCAGCGCCGGACAGGGGGTGAAACTGTTTTTT	CASAGQGVKLFF
TRBJ1-1	NA	TRBV7-9	NA	TGTGCCAGCCGCGCGGTCACTGAAGCTTTCTTT	CASRAVTEAFF
TRBJ2-1	TRBD2	TRBV24-1	many	TGTGCCACCAGGGCTGGACTAGCGGGGGGGCCTCAGTTCTTC	CATRAGLAGGPQFF
TRBJ2-6	NA	TRBV5-1	medium-sized	TGCGCCAGCAGCCTTGCTGGGGCCAACGTCCTGACTTTC	CASSLAGANVLTF
TRBJ2-7	TRBD1	TRBV9	many	TGTGCCAGCAGCCCCGGGGACAGCCCCTACGAGCAGTACTTC	CASSPGDSPYEQYF
TRBJ2-3	NA	TRBV18	NA	TGTGCCAACTCACCGTCCACAGATACGCAGTATTTT	CANSPSTDTQYF